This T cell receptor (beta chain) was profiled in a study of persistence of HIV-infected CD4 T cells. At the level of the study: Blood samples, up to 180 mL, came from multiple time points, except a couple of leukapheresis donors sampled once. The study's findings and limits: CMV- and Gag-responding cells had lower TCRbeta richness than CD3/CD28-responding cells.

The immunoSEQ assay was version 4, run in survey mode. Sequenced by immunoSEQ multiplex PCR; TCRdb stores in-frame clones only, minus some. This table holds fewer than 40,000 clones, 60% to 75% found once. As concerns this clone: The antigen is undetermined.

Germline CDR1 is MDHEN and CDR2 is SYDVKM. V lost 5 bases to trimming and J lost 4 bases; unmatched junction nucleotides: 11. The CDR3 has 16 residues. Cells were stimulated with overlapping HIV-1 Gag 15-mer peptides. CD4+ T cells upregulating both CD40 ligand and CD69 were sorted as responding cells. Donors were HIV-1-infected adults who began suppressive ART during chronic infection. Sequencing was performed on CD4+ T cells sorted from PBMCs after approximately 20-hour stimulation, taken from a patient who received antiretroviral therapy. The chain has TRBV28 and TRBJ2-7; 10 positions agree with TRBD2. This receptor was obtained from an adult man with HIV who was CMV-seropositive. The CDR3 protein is CASSVTGTSATYEQYF. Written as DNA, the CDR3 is TGTGCCAGCAGTGTAACCGGGACTAGCGCAACTTACGAGCAGTACTTC.